This T cell receptor (beta chain) was found in a study of metastatic and nonmetastatic thyroid tumors. All patients were untreated before thyroid surgery. CDR3 length equals 16 residues. Germline CDR1 SEHNR, CDR2 FQNEAQ (reference sequence). Deletions cut 5 bases from V and 0 bases from J, with 16 bases between. TCRdb re-called clones via MiXCR from the PCR reads. Among about 45,000 clones listed, 4% were seen once. The table lists this clone with many counts. This receptor was taken from a female donor with papillary thyroid cancer or a benign thyroid nodule (not recorded which). Some clones in this sample may be carry-over from other donors' samples. Sequenced sample: blood. The chain links TRBV7-9 to TRBJ1-1; TRBD1 might be the D (6 bases). The CDR3 DNA sequence: TGTGCCAGCAGCAAACAGGGATTTGGGATGAACACTGAAGCTTTCTTT. Translated, it gives CASSKQGFGMNTEAFF.